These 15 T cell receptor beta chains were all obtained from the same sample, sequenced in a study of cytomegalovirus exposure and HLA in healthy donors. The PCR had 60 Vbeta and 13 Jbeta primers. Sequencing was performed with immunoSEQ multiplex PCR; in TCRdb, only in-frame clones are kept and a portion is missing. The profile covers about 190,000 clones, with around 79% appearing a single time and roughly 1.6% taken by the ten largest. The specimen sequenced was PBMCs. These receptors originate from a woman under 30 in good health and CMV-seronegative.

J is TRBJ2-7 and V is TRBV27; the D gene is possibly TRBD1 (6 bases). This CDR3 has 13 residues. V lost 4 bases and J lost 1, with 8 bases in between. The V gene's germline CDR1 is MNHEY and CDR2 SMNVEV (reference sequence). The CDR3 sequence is CASSWQGSYEQYF. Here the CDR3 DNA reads TGTGCCAGCAGTTGGCAGGGGTCCTACGAGCAGTACTTC.

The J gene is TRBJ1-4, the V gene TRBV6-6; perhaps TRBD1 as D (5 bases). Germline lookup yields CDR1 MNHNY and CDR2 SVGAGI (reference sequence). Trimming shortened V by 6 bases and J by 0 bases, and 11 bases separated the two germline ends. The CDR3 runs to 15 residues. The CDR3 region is CASRFPGSTNEKLFF. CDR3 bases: TGTGCCAGCAGGTTTCCAGGGTCAACTAATGAAAAACTGTTTTTT.

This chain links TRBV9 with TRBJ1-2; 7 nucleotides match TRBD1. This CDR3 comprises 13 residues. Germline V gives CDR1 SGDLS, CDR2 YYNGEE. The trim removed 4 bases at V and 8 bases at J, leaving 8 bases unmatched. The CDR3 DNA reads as TGTGCCAGCAGCCCTTCTCCGGGACAGGGCTACACCTTC. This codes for CASSPSPGQGYTF.

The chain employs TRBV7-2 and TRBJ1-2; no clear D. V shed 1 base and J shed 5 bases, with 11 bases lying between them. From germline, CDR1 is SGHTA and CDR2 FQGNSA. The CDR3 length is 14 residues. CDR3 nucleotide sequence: TGTGCCAGCAGCTTAGGGCCCCTGGCTTATGGCTACACCTTC. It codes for CASSLGPLAYGYTF.

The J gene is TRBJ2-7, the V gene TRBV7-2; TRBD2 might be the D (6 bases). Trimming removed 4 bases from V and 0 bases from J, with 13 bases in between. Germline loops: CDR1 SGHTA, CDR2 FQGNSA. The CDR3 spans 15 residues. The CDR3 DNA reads TGTGCCAGCAGCTCACGACTAGGAAGCTCCTACGAGCAGTACTTC. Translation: CASSSRLGSSYEQYF.

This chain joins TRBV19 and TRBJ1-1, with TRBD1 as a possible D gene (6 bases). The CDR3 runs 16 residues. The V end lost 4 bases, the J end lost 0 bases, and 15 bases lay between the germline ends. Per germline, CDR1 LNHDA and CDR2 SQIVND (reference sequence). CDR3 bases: TGTGCCAGTAGTACTAGGACAGCAAACATGAACACTGAAGCTTTCTTT. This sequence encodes CASSTRTANMNTEAFF.

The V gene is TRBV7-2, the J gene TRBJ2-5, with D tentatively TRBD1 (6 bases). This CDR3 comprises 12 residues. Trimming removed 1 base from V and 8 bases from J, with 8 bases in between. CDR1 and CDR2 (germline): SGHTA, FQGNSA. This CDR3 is CASSLVGATQYF. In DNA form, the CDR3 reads TGTGCCAGCAGCTTAGTGGGGGCCACCCAGTACTTC. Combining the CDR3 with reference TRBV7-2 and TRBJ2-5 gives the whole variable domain GAGVSQSPSNKVTEKGKDVELRCDPISGHTALYWYRQSLGQGLEFLIYFQGNSAPDKSGLPSDRFSAERTGGSVSTLTIQRTQQEDSAVYLCASSLVGATQYFGPGTRLLVL.

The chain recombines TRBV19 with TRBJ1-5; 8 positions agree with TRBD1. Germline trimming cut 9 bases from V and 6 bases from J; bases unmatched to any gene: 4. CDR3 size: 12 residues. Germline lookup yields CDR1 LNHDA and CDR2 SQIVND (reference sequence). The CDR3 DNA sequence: TGTGCCAGCGGACAGGGAGTTCAGCCCCAGCATTTT. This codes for CASGQGVQPQHF. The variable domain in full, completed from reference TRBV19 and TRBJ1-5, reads DGGITQSPKYLFRKEGQNVTLSCEQNLNHDAMYWYRQDPGQGLRLIYYSQIVNDFQKGDIAEGYSVSREKKESFPLTVTSAQKNPTAFYLCASGQGVQPQHFGDGTRLSIL.

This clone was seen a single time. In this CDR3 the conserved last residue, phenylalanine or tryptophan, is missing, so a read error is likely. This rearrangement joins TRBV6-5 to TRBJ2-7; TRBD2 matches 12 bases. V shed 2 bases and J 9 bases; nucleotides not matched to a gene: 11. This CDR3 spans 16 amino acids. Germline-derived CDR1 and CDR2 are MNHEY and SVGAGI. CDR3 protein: CASSYRGLAGTVGQYL. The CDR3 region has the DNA TGTGCCAGCAGTTACAGAGGACTAGCGGGAACAGTCGGGCAGTACCTC.

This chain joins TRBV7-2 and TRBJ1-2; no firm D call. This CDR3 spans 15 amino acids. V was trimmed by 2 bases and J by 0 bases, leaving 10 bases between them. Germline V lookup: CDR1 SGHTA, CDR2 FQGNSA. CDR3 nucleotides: TGTGCCAGCAGCTTATGGGGAGAAGCTAACTATGGCTACACCTTC. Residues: CASSLWGEANYGYTF.

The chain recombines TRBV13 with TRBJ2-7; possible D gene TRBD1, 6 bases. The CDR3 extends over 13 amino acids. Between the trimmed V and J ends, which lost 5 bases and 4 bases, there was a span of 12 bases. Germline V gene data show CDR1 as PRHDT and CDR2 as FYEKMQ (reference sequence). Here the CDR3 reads CASSPGQVYEQYF. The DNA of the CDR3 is TGTGCCAGCAGCCCGGGACAAGTATACGAGCAGTACTTC. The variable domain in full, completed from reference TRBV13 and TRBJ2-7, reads AAGVIQSPRHLIKEKRETATLKCYPIPRHDTVYWYQQGPGQDPQFLISFYEKMQSDKGSIPDRFSAQQFSDYHSELNMSSLELGDSALYFCASSPGQVYEQYFGPGTRLTVT.

The CDR3 nucleotides are TGCGCCAGCAGCCAGCGACTGCAGGGGGCGGCTGAAGCTTTCTTT. Its protein product is CASSQRLQGAAEAFF. This sequence joins TRBV4-1 and TRBJ1-1, with 8 bases fitting TRBD1. The CDR3 has 15 amino acids. Germline CDR1 MGHRA, CDR2 YSYEKL. The J segment lost 6 bases and the V segment lost 3 bases, leaving 9 bases of the junction unmatched.

The chain's CDR3 is CASSLVDRPNTEAFF. The CDR3 region has the DNA TGTGCCAGCAGCTTAGTGGACAGACCGAACACTGAAGCTTTCTTT. The V gene is TRBV5-8, the J gene TRBJ1-1, with D perhaps matching TRBD1 (6 bases). Germline V gene lookup returns CDR1 SGHTS and CDR2 YDEGEE. V lost 2 bases and J lost 1, with 12 bases in between. The CDR3 has 15 residues.

The CDR3 nucleotides are TGTGCCAGCAGCTTAGATCTTAGCGTAGATACGCAGTATTTT. It is translated as CASSLDLSVDTQYF. The chain uses TRBV11-2 and TRBJ2-3; D perhaps matches TRBD2 (5 bases). With 0 bases removed from V and 5 bases from J, the gap between germline ends came to 9 bases. Germline values: CDR1 SGHAT, CDR2 FQNNGV. CDR3 length: 14 residues.

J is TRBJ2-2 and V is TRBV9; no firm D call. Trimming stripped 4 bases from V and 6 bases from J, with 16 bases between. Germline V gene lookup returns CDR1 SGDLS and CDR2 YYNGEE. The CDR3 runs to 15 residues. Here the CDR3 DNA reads TGTGCCAGCAGCTATATAGCTGTCGGTGCCGGGGAGCTGTTTTTT. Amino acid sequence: CASSYIAVGAGELFF.